These 13 T cell receptor beta chains originate from one sample sequenced in a study of blood T cell repertoires in COVID-19. Only in-frame clones appear in the TCRdb table, and some are missing; sequencing was by immunoSEQ multiplex PCR. Found here are under 85,000 clones, 85% of them singletons; the top ten hold 2.5% to 3.5%. The sample was peripheral blood. The receptors derive from a man older than 75 with acute or convalescent COVID-19.

The chain links TRBV3-1 (or the pseudogene TRBV3-2) to TRBJ1-1, with D perhaps TRBD1 (5 bases). V lost 4 bases and J 5 bases, leaving 17 bases between the germline ends. The CDR3 loop spans 15 amino acids. Per the germline V gene, CDR1 is LGHDT and CDR2 is YNNKEL (reference sequence). CDR3 protein: CASSRTRGPRTEAFF. The CDR3 region has the DNA TGTGCCAGCAGCCGTACGCGGGGCCCGAGGACTGAAGCTTTCTTT.

The chain has TRBV7-2 and TRBJ1-1; D is unclear. V lost 8 bases and J 4 bases, leaving 14 bases between the germline ends. Per germline, CDR1 SGHTA and CDR2 FQGNSA. The CDR3 is made up of 13 amino acids. This CDR3 is CASHGSLGTEAFF. CDR3 nucleotide sequence: TGTGCCAGCCACGGGTCGTTGGGCACTGAAGCTTTCTTT. Full variable domain (remainder filled in from reference TRBV7-2 and TRBJ1-1): GAGVSQSPSNKVTEKGKDVELRCDPISGHTALYWYRQSLGQGLEFLIYFQGNSAPDKSGLPSDRFSAERTGGSVSTLTIQRTQQEDSAVYLCASHGSLGTEAFFGQGTRLTVV.

The V call is TRBV2, the J call TRBJ2-1; maybe TRBD2 (6 bases). V lost 7 bases and J lost 4, with 11 bases in between. Germline V gene data show CDR1 as SNHLY and CDR2 as FYNNEI. This CDR3 is built from 13 residues. The CDR3 DNA reads TGTGCCAGCATGGTAGCGGAGTACAATGAGCAGTTCTTC. This gives the protein CASMVAEYNEQFF.

The CDR3 DNA follows: TGTGCCACCCGACGGCAGGGGGCGGCTGAAGCTTTCTTT. This gives the protein CATRRQGAAEAFF. The V gene is TRBV19, the J gene TRBJ1-1, with 8 bases fitting TRBD1. Germline CDR1 is LNHDA and CDR2 is SQIVND (reference sequence). V shed 10 bases and J 6 bases; nucleotides not matched to a gene: 10. This CDR3 region has 13 residues.

This clone was detected once. This chain uses TRBV6-5 with TRBJ1-1, with D perhaps matching TRBD1 (5 bases). This CDR3 region has 14 residues. V lost 5 bases and J lost 7, with 17 bases in between. CDR1 MNHEY and CDR2 SVGAGI come from the germline V gene. CDR3 DNA: TGTGCCAGCAGTCTTACTCACCGTCAGGGTGAAGCTTTCTTT. Translating it yields CASSLTHRQGEAFF.

The chain employs TRBV7-8 and TRBJ1-4, with D possibly being TRBD1 (5 bases). The ends were cut back, 5 bases at V and 0 bases at J, with 13 bases in the middle. The CDR3 spans 16 residues. Germline V gene lookup returns CDR1 SGHVS and CDR2 FQNEAQ. For the CDR3, the DNA is TGTGCCAGCAGCCGGACGTGGGGGGCAACTAATGAAAAACTGTTTTTT. It codes for CASSRTWGATNEKLFF.

The chain combines TRBV7-2 with TRBJ2-7; 12 nucleotides line up with TRBD1. Germline V CDR1 and CDR2: SGHTA, FQGNSA. Trimming at V came to 4 bases and at J to 5 bases, leaving 3 bases not matched to a gene. This CDR3 comprises 14 residues. Here the CDR3 DNA reads TGTGCCAGCAGCTCCGGGACAGGGGGCCACGAGCAGTACTTC. Translation gives CASSSGTGGHEQYF.

The chain carries TRBV27 and TRBJ1-6, with 8 bases matching TRBD1. Germline V CDR1 and CDR2: MNHEY, SMNVEV (reference sequence). With V trimmed by 3 bases and J by 6 bases, 4 bases remained unmatched. CDR3 length: 15 amino acids. DNA of the CDR3: TGTGCCAGCAGTTTCTCGACAGGGGTTAATTCACCCCTCCACTTT. This translates into CASSFSTGVNSPLHF.

The genes are TRBV5-8 and TRBJ1-2; possibly TRBD1 for D (6 bases). CDR1 SGHTS and CDR2 YDEGEE come from the germline V gene. V lost 0 bases and J 13 bases, leaving 16 bases between the germline ends. The CDR3 loop spans 13 amino acids. The CDR3 bases are TGTGCCAGCAGCTTGGCGGGGGGCCCTGTAACCACCTTC. As protein: CASSLAGGPVTTF. The variable domain in full, with the rest retrieved from reference TRBV5-8 and TRBJ1-2, is EAGVTQSPTHLIKTRGQQATLRCSPISGHTSVYWYQQALGLGLQFLLWYDEGEERNRGNFPPRFSGRQFPNYSSELNVNALELEDSALYLCASSLAGGPVTTFGSGTRLTVV.

This sequence joins TRBV11-3 and TRBJ2-5; perhaps TRBD2 as D (5 bases). V shed 7 bases and J shed 5 bases, with 17 bases lying between them. The CDR3 contains 14 residues. Germline CDR1 and CDR2: SGHNT and YENEEA. The CDR3 here is CASTLLGRGETQYF. CDR3 sequence (DNA): TGTGCCAGCACCCTTCTGGGCAGAGGGGAGACCCAGTACTTC.

This clone showed up just a few times. The chain has TRBV10-3 and TRBJ1-6; tentatively, D is TRBD1 (6 bases). This CDR3 region has 13 residues. V was clipped by 6 bases and J by 9 bases, with 12 bases between them. Germline CDR1 ENHRY, CDR2 SYGVKD. CDR3 coding DNA: TGTGCCATCAGGGACAGCGGGGGTTCACCCCTCCACTTT. This translates into CAIRDSGGSPLHF.

This clone showed up just once. The chain couples TRBV6-5 to TRBJ2-7, with 9 bases fitting TRBD2. Trimming at V came to 6 bases and at J to 2 bases, leaving 5 bases not matched to a gene. CDR3 size: 14 residues. Germline V gene sequence: CDR1 MNHEY, CDR2 SVGAGI. The CDR3 nucleotides read TGTGCCAGCAGGTCAGCGGGAGGAACCTACGAGCAGTACTTC. As protein: CASRSAGGTYEQYF.

This chain connects TRBV4-2 to TRBJ2-1; 9 nucleotides match TRBD2. Germline CDR1 is LGHNA and CDR2 is YNFKEQ. The length of the CDR3 is 16 residues. After removal of 3 bases from V and 4 bases from J, the junction contained 7 bases not matched to a gene. This chain's CDR3 is CASSQRTSVLYNEQFF. The CDR3 region has the DNA TGTGCCAGCAGCCAGCGGACTAGCGTACTATACAATGAGCAGTTCTTC.